The 27 T cell receptor beta chains below were found in one sample sequenced in a study of T cell responses to AZD1222 COVID-19 vaccine. Sequenced by immunoSEQ multiplex PCR; TCRdb stores in-frame clones only, minus some. The sample has 100,000 to 150,000 clones, 84% seen once. Specimen: peripheral blood, collected 28 days after the second AZD1222 dose. The origin of the receptors is an adult who received the AZD1222 COVID-19 vaccine.

V gene TRBV2 combines with J gene TRBJ1-2; TRBD1 might be the D (6 bases). Germline lookup yields CDR1 SNHLY and CDR2 FYNNEI. Trimming cost V 3 bases and J 10 bases, with 15 bases left between them. The CDR3 totals 13 residues. The CDR3 nucleotides are TGTGCCAGCAGTGAGAGGGGGACTATGCACTACACCTTC. It translates to CASSERGTMHYTF.

V gene TRBV7-2 combines with J gene TRBJ2-1, with D maybe TRBD2 (6 bases). This CDR3 region has 12 residues. The germline gives CDR1 SGHTA, CDR2 FQGNSA. The V and J ends lost 1 base and 11 bases respectively, with 9 bases between them. The DNA for the CDR3 is TGTGCCAGCAGCTTAGGGGGGACTCAGCAGTTCTTC. It is translated as CASSLGGTQQFF.

In its sample, this clone was seen once. This chain connects TRBV24-1 to TRBJ1-2; perhaps TRBD1 as D (6 bases). The CDR3 length is 17 residues. Germline V gene lookup returns CDR1 KGHDR and CDR2 SFDVKD. V shed 1 base and J shed 9 bases, with 23 bases lying between them. CDR3 DNA: TGTGCCACCAGTGATTTCGGACATTTCGGAGACAGGCCCAGCTACACCTTC. Translation gives CATSDFGHFGDRPSYTF.

This chain joins TRBV28 and TRBJ1-5; tentatively, D is TRBD1 (5 bases). The CDR3 runs 12 residues. From germline, CDR1 is MDHEN and CDR2 SYDVKM. Trimming shortened V by 7 bases and J by 6 bases, and 10 bases separated the two germline ends. The CDR3 coding sequence is TGTGCCAGCATTCACAGGTCTCAGCCCCAGCATTTT. Translation gives CASIHRSQPQHF.

The rearrangement links TRBV11-1 to TRBJ1-1; D gene unclear. The CDR3 is 13 residues long. CDR1 SGHAT and CDR2 FQDESV come from the germline V gene (reference sequence). V was pared by 3 bases and J by 3 bases, with 8 bases between. The CDR3 DNA reads TGTGCCAGCAGCTTTGAGGAGGACACTGAAGCTTTCTTT. Translating it yields CASSFEEDTEAFF.

The rearrangement uses TRBV6-2 or TRBV6-3 and TRBJ1-1; D perhaps matches TRBD1 (6 bases). Trimming pared 5 bases from V and 1 base from J, leaving 8 bases between. The CDR3 is made up of 13 amino acids. Germline V gene lookup returns CDR1 MNHEY and CDR2 SVGEGT. CDR3 residues: CASSLRGNTEAFF. CDR3 in DNA: TGTGCCAGCAGTCTCAGGGGGAACACTGAAGCTTTCTTT.

This rearrangement joins TRBV19 to TRBJ1-2; maybe TRBD1 (6 bases). This CDR3 has 16 residues. Deletions cut 3 bases from V and 0 bases from J, with 14 bases between. Germline assignment: CDR1 LNHDA and CDR2 SQIVND (reference sequence). This CDR3 reads CASSMSQGTANYGYTF. Written as DNA, the CDR3 is TGTGCCAGTAGTATGTCACAGGGCACAGCTAACTATGGCTACACCTTC.

The J gene is TRBJ2-7, the V gene TRBV19; 9 nucleotides align to TRBD1. This CDR3 region has 16 residues. Germline V CDR1 and CDR2: LNHDA, SQIVND (reference sequence). With 5 bases clipped from V and 4 bases from J, the junction kept 12 bases outside the gene matches. CDR3 DNA sequence: TGTGCCAGTAGTCTCAGACACACAGGGGGCAGGTACGAGCAGTACTTC. It encodes CASSLRHTGGRYEQYF.

V usage is TRBV4-3 and J usage is TRBJ1-1; 11 bases line up with TRBD1. CDR1 and CDR2 (germline): LGHNA, YSLEER. The CDR3 totals 18 residues. V lost 3 bases and J lost 2; bases outside the gene matches: 11. The CDR3 DNA sequence: TGCGCCAGCAGCCAGGGCTGGGGGGACAGGGGGTTTAACACTGAAGCTTTCTTT. Translated, it gives CASSQGWGDRGFNTEAFF.

A single count supports this clone. The chain carries TRBV19 and TRBJ1-5; D unclear. Germline V CDR1 and CDR2: LNHDA, SQIVND (reference sequence). The germline V and J ends were trimmed by 6 bases and 2 bases, with 11 bases remaining between them. The CDR3 spans 14 residues. CDR3 nucleotide sequence: TGTGCCAGTAGAATTCTAAGGGGCAATCAGCCCCAGCATTTT. It is translated as CASRILRGNQPQHF. Based on the CDR3 plus reference TRBV19 and TRBJ1-5, the full variable domain is DGGITQSPKYLFRKEGQNVTLSCEQNLNHDAMYWYRQDPGQGLRLIYYSQIVNDFQKGDIAEGYSVSREKKESFPLTVTSAQKNPTAFYLCASRILRGNQPQHFGDGTRLSIL.

Only a few counts were recorded for this clone. Other DNA variants within this sample encode the same CDR3. The chain is built from TRBV27 and TRBJ1-5, with D perhaps matching TRBD1 (5 bases). The CDR3 extends over 15 amino acids. The germline CDR1 and CDR2 sequences are MNHEY and SMNVEV (reference sequence). Trimming removed 1 base from V and 0 bases from J, with 7 bases in between. The CDR3 region is CASSLYRYSNQPQHF. The CDR3 nucleotides read TGTGCCAGCAGTTTATACAGGTATAGCAATCAGCCCCAGCATTTT.

V gene TRBV4-1 combines with J gene TRBJ1-5; D unresolved. This CDR3 contains 15 residues. Looked up from germline, CDR1 is MGHRA and CDR2 is YSYEKL. V dropped 0 bases and J dropped 0 bases, with 6 bases sitting between them. The CDR3 nucleotides are TGCGCCAGCAGCCAAGACGATTATAGCAATCAGCCCCAGCATTTT. Residues: CASSQDDYSNQPQHF.

The chain has TRBV6-2 or TRBV6-3 and TRBJ1-2; D gene ambiguous. The CDR3 has 14 amino acids. The germline CDR1 and CDR2 sequences are MNHEY and SVGEGT. The germline V and J ends were trimmed by 2 bases and 2 bases, with 9 bases remaining between them. CDR3 protein: CASSYGQTNYGYTF. The CDR3 bases are TGTGCCAGCAGTTACGGGCAGACCAACTATGGCTACACCTTC.

V usage is TRBV28 and J usage is TRBJ2-7, with 7 bases aligning to TRBD1. CDR1 MDHEN and CDR2 SYDVKM come from the germline V gene. Losses at the gene ends were 3 bases for V and 6 bases for J; bases not matched to a gene: 8. The CDR3 covers 14 residues. The CDR3: CASSFTGAFIEQYF. CDR3 in DNA: TGTGCCAGCAGTTTCACAGGGGCGTTCATCGAGCAGTACTTC. Based on the CDR3 plus reference TRBV28 and TRBJ2-7, the full variable domain is DVKVTQSSRYLVKRTGEKVFLECVQDMDHENMFWYRQDPGLGLRLIYFSYDVKMKEKGDIPEGYSVSREKKERFSLILESASTNQTSMYLCASSFTGAFIEQYFGPGTRLTVT.

The V and J genes are TRBV27 and TRBJ1-6, with a tentative D call TRBD1 (6 bases). The CDR3 has 15 amino acids. V was clipped by 7 bases and J by 9 bases, with 19 bases between them. CDR1 is MNHEY and CDR2 is SMNVEV in the germline V gene (reference sequence). CDR3 in DNA: TGTGCCAGCAAATTAGAGGGGGTTATGGCTTCACCCCTCCACTTT. It translates to CASKLEGVMASPLHF.

This chain joins TRBV6-1 and TRBJ1-2, with 9 bases fitting TRBD1. The V gene end was trimmed by 1 base and the J gene end by 6 bases; junction bases not matched to a gene: 6. Germline CDR1 and CDR2: MNHNS and SASEGT. The CDR3 runs to 15 residues. DNA for the CDR3: TGTGCCAGCAGTGAAGACCCCGGGACAGGGCATGGCTACACCTTC. This translates into CASSEDPGTGHGYTF.

This sequence joins TRBV29-1 and TRBJ1-1; perhaps TRBD1 as D (5 bases). The CDR3 contains 12 residues. V lost 4 bases, J lost 1 base, and 7 bases lay in between. From germline, CDR1 is SQVTM and CDR2 ANQGSEA. DNA for the CDR3: TGCAGCGTTGTTCAGGGGAACACTGAAGCTTTCTTT. The encoded protein is CSVVQGNTEAFF.

The chain joins TRBV15 to TRBJ1-1; no clear D. CDR3 length equals 12 residues. Germline CDR1 is LNHNV and CDR2 is YYDKDF (reference sequence). V gave up 0 bases and J gave up 10 bases, with 9 bases separating them. This chain's CDR3 is CATSRDFKGAFF. The CDR3 bases are TGTGCCACCAGCAGAGATTTCAAGGGAGCTTTCTTT.

The chain uses TRBV11-2 and TRBJ2-5; D is perhaps TRBD1 or TRBD2 (6 bases each). Trimming left V 5 bases short and J 4 bases short, with 23 bases between. Looked up from germline, CDR1 is SGHAT and CDR2 is FQNNGV. The CDR3 covers 17 residues. CDR3: CASSLGGQSLLGETQYF. CDR3 coding DNA: TGTGCCAGCAGCCTGGGGGGCCAATCCCTCCTGGGAGAGACCCAGTACTTC.

The chain couples TRBV7-8 to TRBJ1-5; unclear D gene. This CDR3 spans 16 amino acids. Per the germline V gene, CDR1 is SGHVS and CDR2 is FQNEAQ. V dropped 4 bases and J dropped 1 base, with 14 bases sitting between them. CDR3 residues: CASSSPSARSNQPQHF. DNA for the CDR3: TGTGCCAGCAGCTCACCGTCGGCGCGAAGCAATCAGCCCCAGCATTTT.

This chain connects TRBV9 to TRBJ1-4, with D hard to call. The CDR3 length is 15 residues. Germline V gives CDR1 SGDLS, CDR2 YYNGEE. The V and J ends lost 4 bases and 1 base respectively, with 11 bases between them. The CDR3 DNA follows: TGTGCCAGCAGCCTCCCCGGGGAAACTAATGAAAAACTGTTTTTT. This gives the protein CASSLPGETNEKLFF.

CDR3 sequence: CASSSGILDTQYF. CDR3 nucleotides: TGTGCCAGCAGCTCCGGAATTCTGGATACGCAGTATTTT. This sequence joins TRBV5-4 and TRBJ2-3; D gene ambiguous. CDR1 is SGHNT, CDR2 YYREEE, per germline (reference sequence). V was cut by 3 bases and J by 6 bases, with 11 bases left in between. The CDR3 is 13 amino acids.

V is TRBV13 and J is TRBJ2-3, with 7 nucleotides matching TRBD2. From germline, CDR1 is PRHDT and CDR2 FYEKMQ (reference sequence). V dropped 6 bases and J dropped 4; count of bases not matched to a gene: 7. There are 14 residues in the CDR3. DNA of the CDR3: TGTGCCAGCAGTCCGGGACTACCCTCAGATACGCAGTATTTT. This encodes CASSPGLPSDTQYF. Variable domain in full (rest from reference TRBV13 and TRBJ2-3): AAGVIQSPRHLIKEKRETATLKCYPIPRHDTVYWYQQGPGQDPQFLISFYEKMQSDKGSIPDRFSAQQFSDYHSELNMSSLELGDSALYFCASSPGLPSDTQYFGPGTRLTVL.

The chain links TRBV5-6 to TRBJ1-2; 9 bases line up with TRBD1. Germline CDR1 SGHDT, CDR2 YYEEEE. The CDR3 has 14 residues. The ends lost 7 bases at V and 5 bases at J; junction bases unmatched: 9. CDR3 sequence reads: CASRGTGGRYGYTF. The DNA for the CDR3 is TGTGCCAGCCGGGGAACAGGGGGCCGGTATGGCTACACCTTC.

The count of this clone is one. The chain combines TRBV5-5 with TRBJ2-3; possible D gene TRBD1, 6 bases. Per the germline V gene, CDR1 is SGHKS and CDR2 is YYEKEE (reference sequence). The ends were cut back, 4 bases at V and 0 bases at J, with 12 bases in the middle. CDR3 length: 15 amino acids. The CDR3, as DNA: TGTGCCAGCAGCGCCCACAGGGATAGCACAGATACGCAGTATTTT. This sequence encodes CASSAHRDSTDTQYF.

CDR3 coding DNA: TGTGCCAGTAGTATACTAGCGGGGGGTCGAGAGACCCAGTACTTC. This gives the protein CASSILAGGRETQYF. This chain connects TRBV19 to TRBJ2-5; 11 bases align to TRBD2. CDR1 LNHDA and CDR2 SQIVND come from the germline V gene (reference sequence). Trimming at V came to 2 bases and at J to 4 bases, leaving 3 bases not matched to a gene. The CDR3 runs to 15 residues.

The chain joins TRBV4-3 to TRBJ1-1; the D is unclear. The CDR3 extends over 17 amino acids. Germline-derived CDR1 and CDR2 are LGHNA and YSLEER. Trimming removed 2 bases at V and 6 bases at J, with 22 bases between. This chain's CDR3 is CASSQRFSGGPPPEAFF. CDR3 in DNA: TGCGCCAGCAGCCAACGTTTTTCGGGCGGCCCGCCGCCTGAAGCTTTCTTT.